This T cell receptor (beta chain) appears in the sequencing data of a study of Graves' ophthalmopathy and Graves' hyperthyroidism. Study details: Peripheral blood sampling occurred at initial diagnosis, before any treatment. Findings of the study overall: Ophthalmopathy progression cases were predicted by the model with 55% to 71% sensitivity and roughly 72% specificity. Blood was where most expanded thyroid clonotypes above 0.001 frequency also turned up.

Scientists amplified the TCR beta CDR3 regions from RNA transcripts. HTBI primers served in a first-round RT-PCR, which a second-round multiplex PCR followed. TCRdb redid the calling of the multiplex PCR reads with MiXCR, one entry per CDR3 protein. The table has hundreds of thousands of distinct CDR3 sequences, over 20% seen once. Absence of ophthalmopathy within 18 months of follow-up defined stable hyperthyroidism. This clonotype was observed at least ten times. What it recognizes is unknown. J was trimmed by 4 bases and V by 11 bases; bases with no gene match: 3. Per germline, CDR1 SNHLY and CDR2 FYNNEI. The CDR3 contains 11 residues.

The TCR was taken from a woman aged 18 to 35 with stable Graves' hyperthyroidism. Some clones in this sample may be carry-over from other donors' samples. V and J are TRBV2 and TRBJ1-2; TRBD1 matches 8 bases. Sequencing was done on a sample of peripheral blood. CDR3 in DNA: TGTGCCCCGGGACAGGCCTATGGCTACACCTTC. This translates into CAPGQAYGYTF.